Shown below are 9 T cell receptor beta chains from a single sample sequenced in a study of STAT3 mutations in large granular lymphocyte leukemia. No antigen has been assigned to these receptors. Study-level findings and limits: In T-cell large granular lymphocyte leukemia, about half of patients showed multiple immunodominant subclonotypes.

Only in-frame clones appear in the TCRdb table, and some are missing; sequencing was by immunoSEQ multiplex PCR. The sample carries several thousand clones, roughly nine tenths recorded once. Specimen: peripheral blood mononuclear cells. These receptors were collected from a man between 60 and 70 years old with T-cell large granular lymphocyte leukemia. Some clones in this sample may be carry-over from other donors' samples.

The V gene is TRBV7-2, the J gene TRBJ1-2; a possible D gene is TRBD1 (5 bases). Germline V CDR1 and CDR2: SGHTA, FQGNSA. V was pared by 5 bases and J by 8 bases, with 18 bases between. This CDR3 contains 14 residues. The DNA of the CDR3 is TGTGCCAGCAGCCCTCAGGGTGGGGGGAGAGGCTACACCTTC. Translation gives CASSPQGGGRGYTF.

The chain employs TRBV28 and TRBJ2-5; D not certain. V shed 4 bases and J shed 5 bases, with 17 bases lying between them. This CDR3 is built from 15 residues. Germline V lookup: CDR1 MDHEN, CDR2 SYDVKM. CDR3 region: CASSYPWTLGETQYF. In DNA form, the CDR3 reads TGTGCCAGCAGTTACCCTTGGACCCTGGGGGAGACCCAGTACTTC.

The J gene is TRBJ2-7, the V gene TRBV5-1; D perhaps matches TRBD2 (6 bases). Trimming shortened V by 4 bases and J by 3 bases, and 14 bases separated the two germline ends. The CDR3 length is 14 residues. Germline V lookup: CDR1 SGHRS, CDR2 YFSETQ. The DNA for the CDR3 is TGCGCCAGCAGCCCCGGAGGGGACCTCTACGAGCAGTACTTC. Protein: CASSPGGDLYEQYF.

This chain connects TRBV7-2 to TRBJ1-2; TRBD1 is a possible D gene (5 bases). V lost 8 bases and J 4 bases, leaving 17 bases between the germline ends. The CDR3 has 14 amino acids. Germline V gives CDR1 SGHTA, CDR2 FQGNSA. The CDR3 DNA reads as TGTGCCAGCGGGGCCGGTTCGTCCAGCTATGGCTACACCTTC. Amino acids: CASGAGSSSYGYTF.

V and J are TRBV6-6 and TRBJ1-5; the D gene is possibly TRBD1 (5 bases). Between the trimmed V and J ends, which lost 5 bases and 4 bases, there was a span of 9 bases. Germline V gene lookup returns CDR1 MNHNY and CDR2 SVGAGI (reference sequence). This CDR3 has 13 amino acids. The CDR3 DNA reads as TGTGCCAGCAGTCCCCAGGGAAATCAGCCCCAGCATTTT. This gives the protein CASSPQGNQPQHF.

The chain joins TRBV18 to TRBJ2-3; D gene ambiguous. CDR1 KGHSH and CDR2 LQKENI come from the germline V gene. The ends were cut back, 3 bases at V and 1 base at J, with 11 bases in the middle. The CDR3 loop spans 15 amino acids. The CDR3 here is CASSPTAGRTDTQYF. Here the CDR3 DNA reads TGTGCCAGCTCACCTACGGCTGGCCGCACAGATACGCAGTATTTT. The variable domain in full, with the rest retrieved from reference TRBV18 and TRBJ2-3, is NAGVMQNPRHLVRRRGQEARLRCSPMKGHSHVYWYRQLPEEGLKFMVYLQKENIIDESGMPKERFSAEFPKEGPSILRIQQVVRGDSAAYFCASSPTAGRTDTQYFGPGTRLTVL.

CDR3 DNA: TGTGCCAGCAGTGGCGGGGGGGAGACCCAGTACTTC. Translating gives CASSGGGETQYF. The chain couples TRBV25-1 to TRBJ2-5; 8 bases line up with TRBD2. This CDR3 comprises 12 residues. CDR1 is MGHDK and CDR2 is SYGVNS in the germline V gene. Germline trimming cut 4 bases from V and 5 bases from J; bases unmatched to any gene: 0.

The chain is built from TRBV18 and TRBJ2-7; 8 bases are shared with TRBD1. The CDR3 spans 13 residues. Germline lookup yields CDR1 KGHSH and CDR2 LQKENI. V trimming: 4 bases; J trimming: 4 bases; junction bases outside the gene matches: 3. The CDR3 sequence: CASSRGQGYEQYF. CDR3 bases: TGTGCCAGCTCACGAGGACAGGGATACGAGCAGTACTTC.

This chain links TRBV15 with TRBJ2-1, with TRBD1 matching 10 bases. V dropped 4 bases and J dropped 5; count of bases not matched to a gene: 5. The CDR3 extends over 15 amino acids. Germline values: CDR1 LNHNV, CDR2 YYDKDF (reference sequence). DNA of the CDR3: TGTGCCACCAGCACCGACAGGGGGCGCAACAATGAGCAGTTCTTC. Protein: CATSTDRGRNNEQFF.